This TCR beta chain was observed in a study of CD8 T cells in Susac syndrome (dated by TCRdb to the late 2010s). Regarding the study in general: Among the sequenced Susac syndrome patients, roughly six had clinically active disease and eight were in clinical remission. Susac syndrome patients were therapy-naive, on corticosteroids (some also receiving IVIg), or on IVIg alone at blood withdrawal. Repertoire sequencing was used to test whether CD8+ T cell activation and differentiation in Susac syndrome was antigen driven.

About this clonotype itself: Its antigen target is currently unknown. The input lacks base qualities; no much larger clone sits a single base away.

V loses 1 base, J loses 4 bases, and the germline ends lie 6 bases apart. Inclusive of the bounding cysteine and phenylalanine, the CDR3 is 13 residues long. Only the CDR3 portion is preserved as DNA: 39 bases, with reading frame beginning at the first base. Looking up the germline V gene yields CDR1 SGDLS and CDR2 YYNGEE. RNA was extracted using the RNeasy kit, and roughly 0.5 to 1 microgram was reverse transcribed with random hexamers. The immunoSEQ multiplex PCR assay, covering 54 Vbeta and 13 Jbeta segments, was used to amplify TCR beta CDR3 regions. PCR amplification bias was corrected using a synthetic template baseline for primer optimization and computational correction. Under the source paper's analysis protocol: Reads were annotated to V, D and J genes according to IMGT and were analyzed with immunoSEQ Analyzer, with only productive sequences retained. Clonality was computed as one minus Shannon entropy normalized by log2 of the number of productive unique sequences. For each patient and control, public and private clones were evaluated among the 100 most prevalent clones. Clones were defined as Susac-specific if absent from the healthy and MS cohorts, from 1052 published viral clones and from other ImmuneACCESS disease sequences. In-frame beta chains were kept once TCRdb had trimmed the public reads at Q25 with fastp and called clones with MiXCR. Under each unique CDR3 protein, matching rows form one entry showing the most common genes and DNA. The V and J calls reflect TCRdb's pipeline rather than the authors' work. Recorded for this sample are over 150,000 distinct CDR3 sequences; approximately 95% of them occurred a single time. The biggest ten clones account for approximately 0.12% of the sample.

Peripheral blood CD8+ and CD4+ T cells from healthy donors, Susac syndrome patients and multiple sclerosis patients were profiled by high-throughput TCR beta sequencing. The Susac syndrome patients fulfilled recently defined diagnostic criteria for either definite or probable disease. Bulk CD8+ and CD4+ T cells were purified by magnetic negative isolation, while CD8+ TEMRA cells were enriched using FACS. Blood was drawn into EDTA tubes, processed within 24 hours, and PBMCs were isolated by density gradient centrifugation. PBMCs intended for TCR sequencing were cryopreserved in liquid nitrogen and were subsequently thawed in a 37 degrees C water bath. The sorted or isolated CD4+, CD8+ and CD8+ TEMRA cells reached a purity of at least 90%. Overall study outcomes, separate from this receptor: The number of individuals in the TCR sequencing and HLA analysis was acknowledged as relatively small. In patients with Susac syndrome, the CD4+ T cell repertoire showed no detectable clonal expansion.

The receptor chain draws on TRBV9 and TRBJ2-1; the D segment cannot be called with confidence. Sequences were obtained from CD4+ T cells from PBMCs. The sequence was obtained from a human donor with Susac syndrome. The CDR3 is CASSVNTYNEQFF. The nucleotide sequence reads as follows: TGTGCCAGCAGCGTAAACACTTACAATGAGCAGTTCTTC.